Included here is one TCR beta chain sequence, with context. Its antigen is not identified. It was template switching that added a universal primer site, and there were unique molecular identifiers on the cDNA. TCRdb recomputed calls from the 5' RACE reads with MiXCR, one row per CDR3 protein. This table holds 600,000 to 850,000 distinct CDR3 sequences, over 15% found once. Germline CDR1 reads SNHLY; CDR2 reads FYNNEI. The CDR3 is 14 amino acids. The junction had 3 bases not matched to a gene; V was cut back by 6 bases and J by 1 base. Everyone who gave samples was a healthy Caucasian. The entry originates in a study of identical twins. Study conclusions and caveats: It was out-of-frame TCR alpha sharing in monozygotic twins that models underestimated.

These data were also filed under a second study, of T cells expressing NK-cell markers.

This TCR was sampled from a young woman in good health. The chain links TRBV2 to TRBJ2-5; 9 bases map to TRBD2. Sequenced sample: PBMCs. CDR3 residues: CASRRTSAQETQYF. For the CDR3, the DNA is TGTGCCAGCAGGCGGACTAGCGCCCAAGAGACCCAGTACTTC.